The following is a T cell receptor beta chain sequence with its context. Its antigen is unidentified. The CDR3 runs 15 residues. Germline-derived CDR1 and CDR2 are SGHAT and FQNNGV. V gave up 3 bases and J gave up 1 base; unmatched junction bases: 4. Only in-frame clones appear in the TCRdb table, and some are missing; sequencing was by immunoSEQ multiplex PCR. The sample carries about 800,000 clones, approximately 96% recorded once. These data come from a study of shared clonotypes between healthy human individuals. Overall study results and limits: Against clonotypes common to all four donors, non-shared ones had lower generation probabilities. It was expected that sequencing depth would affect clonotype sharing among donors.

Positive CCR7 selection of CD45RO-negative cells yielded the naive CD8 cells, and terminally differentiated effector memory CD45RA+ cells were excluded. Those who donated were healthy HIV-negative adults, with no recent acute infections or vaccinations reported. The chain joins TRBV11-2 to TRBJ2-7; the match to TRBD2 covers 9 bases. The specimen was naive CD8+ T cells sorted from blood. This TCR came from a man under 40 in good health. As DNA, the CDR3 is TGTGCCAGCAGCTTCGCCCTAGCGGGGTCCTACGAGCAGTACTTC. This translates into CASSFALAGSYEQYF.